This T cell receptor beta chain comes out of a study of T cells in women clearing cervical HPV infection. Study background: Case blood was drawn a median roughly 160 days after lesion detection. HLA type could not be excluded as a confounder.

Libraries were prepared by immunoSEQ multiplex PCR; TCRdb keeps only in-frame clonotypes and omits some of them. This sample contains roughly 42,000 clones. Study-wide results and caveats: Controls had more TRBV6-7 (approximately 0.15%) than cases (about 0.11%). Richness differences could reflect unmeasured T-cell content per sample.

With respect to this clone: Its matching antigen is unknown. The sequence runs out 3 residues before the end of the CDR3; the remainder is reconstructed from the germline J gene.

Germline lookup yields CDR1 DFQATT and CDR2 SNEGSKA (reference sequence). There are 14 residues in the CDR3. V was shortened by 6 bases and J by 0 bases, with 12 bases between the two germline ends. This receptor was obtained from a woman between 18 and 69 years old with a cervical HPV16 infection that either progressed to CIN3+ or cleared (not recorded which). This chain joins TRBV20-1 and TRBJ2-4; possible D gene TRBD1, 6 bases. Sequenced sample: blood buffy coat. The CDR3 loop is CSAEDSLAKNIQYF. The CDR3 bases that were read are TGCAGTGCCGAGGACAGCCTAGCCAAAAACATT.